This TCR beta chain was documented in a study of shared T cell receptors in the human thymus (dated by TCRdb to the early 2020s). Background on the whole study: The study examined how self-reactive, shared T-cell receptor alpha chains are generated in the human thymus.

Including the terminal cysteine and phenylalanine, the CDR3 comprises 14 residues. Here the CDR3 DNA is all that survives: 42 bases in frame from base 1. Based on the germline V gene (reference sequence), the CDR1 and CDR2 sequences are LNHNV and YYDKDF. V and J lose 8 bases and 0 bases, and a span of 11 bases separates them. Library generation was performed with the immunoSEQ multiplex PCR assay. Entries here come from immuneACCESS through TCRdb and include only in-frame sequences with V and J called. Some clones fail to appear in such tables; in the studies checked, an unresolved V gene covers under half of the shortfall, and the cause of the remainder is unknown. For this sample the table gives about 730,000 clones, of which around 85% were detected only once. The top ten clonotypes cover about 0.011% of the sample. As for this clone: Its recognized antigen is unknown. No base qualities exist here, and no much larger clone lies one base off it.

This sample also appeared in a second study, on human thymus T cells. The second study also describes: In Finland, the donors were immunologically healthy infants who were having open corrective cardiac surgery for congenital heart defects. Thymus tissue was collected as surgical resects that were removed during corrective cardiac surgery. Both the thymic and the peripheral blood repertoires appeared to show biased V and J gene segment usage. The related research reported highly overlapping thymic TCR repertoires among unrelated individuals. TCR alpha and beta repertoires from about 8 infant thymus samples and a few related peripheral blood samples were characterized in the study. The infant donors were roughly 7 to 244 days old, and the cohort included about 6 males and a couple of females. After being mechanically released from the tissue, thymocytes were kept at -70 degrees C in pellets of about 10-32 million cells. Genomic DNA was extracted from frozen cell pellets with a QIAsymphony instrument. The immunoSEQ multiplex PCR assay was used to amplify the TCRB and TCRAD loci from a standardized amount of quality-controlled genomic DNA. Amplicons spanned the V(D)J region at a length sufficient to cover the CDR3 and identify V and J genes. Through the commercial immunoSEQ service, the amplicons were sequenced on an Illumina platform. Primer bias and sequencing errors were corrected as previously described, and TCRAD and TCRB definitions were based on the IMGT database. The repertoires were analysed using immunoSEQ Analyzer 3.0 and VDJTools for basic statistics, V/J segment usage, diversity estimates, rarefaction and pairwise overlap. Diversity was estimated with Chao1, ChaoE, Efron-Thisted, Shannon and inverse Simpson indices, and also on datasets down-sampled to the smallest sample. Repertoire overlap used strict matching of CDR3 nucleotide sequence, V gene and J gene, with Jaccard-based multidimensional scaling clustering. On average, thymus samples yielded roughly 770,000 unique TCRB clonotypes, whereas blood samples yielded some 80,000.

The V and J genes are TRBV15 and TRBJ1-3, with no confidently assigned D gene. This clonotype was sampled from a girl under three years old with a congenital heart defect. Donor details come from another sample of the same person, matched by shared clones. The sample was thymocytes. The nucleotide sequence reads TGTGCCACCGAGGGAGGATCCTCTGGAAACACCATATATTTT. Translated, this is CATEGGSSGNTIYF.